This T cell receptor (beta chain) was identified in a study of spatial heterogeneity in lung cancer. Described time point: sample taken at primary tumor resection. The donors comprised about 74 untreated early-stage non-small cell lung cancer patients. Tumor, nontumor lung or frozen PBMC supplied whole RNA, sequenced without sorting. Every TCR cDNA molecule carried a tag that served as a unique molecular identifier. MiXCR, applied by TCRdb to the 5' RACE reads, yields one record per CDR3 protein. The top ten hold 6.8% of the sample, which has under 85,000 distinct CDR3 sequences, 8% seen once. This clonotype appeared many times. The CDR3 loop spans 12 amino acids. Germline-derived CDR1 and CDR2 are SGHNT and YENEEA. The V gene lost 8 bases and the J gene lost 0 bases, with 5 bases spanning the gap.

The genes are TRBV11-3 and TRBJ2-1; possible D gene TRBD2, 5 bases. This receptor was taken from a male donor with early-stage non-small cell lung cancer. The source was PBMCs, collected at surgery. In DNA, the CDR3 is TGTGCCAGCGGGAGCTCCTACAATGAGCAGTTCTTC. It translates to CASGSSYNEQFF.